Shown below are 19 T cell receptor beta chains from a single sample sequenced in a study of T cell responses to AZD1222 COVID-19 vaccine. Assay: immunoSEQ multiplex PCR; the TCRdb copy retains only in-frame clones and omits some. Among around 130,000 clones listed, roughly 88% were seen once. The sequences come from peripheral blood, collected on day 0 of MenACWY control vaccination. These receptors were obtained from an adult in good health.

The gene calls are TRBV7-2 and TRBJ2-7, with TRBD1 identical over 7 bases. V dropped 5 bases and J dropped 5; count of bases not matched to a gene: 12. CDR3 size: 15 residues. The germline V gene has CDR1 SGHTA and CDR2 FQGNSA. CDR3 DNA: TGTGCCAGCAGCCCCGGCTCGGACAGGCGCGACGAGCAGTACTTC. Its protein product is CASSPGSDRRDEQYF.

The rearrangement links TRBV11-3 to TRBJ1-4; D is perhaps TRBD1 (6 bases). CDR3 size: 13 residues. V was trimmed by 5 bases and J by 7 bases, leaving 11 bases between them. Germline lookup yields CDR1 SGHNT and CDR2 YENEEA. CDR3 nucleotide sequence: TGTGCCAGCAGCCCAGGACAGCTTGAAAAACTGTTTTTT. This gives the protein CASSPGQLEKLFF.

The chain is built from TRBV4-1 and TRBJ2-2, with D hard to call. V lost 0 bases to trimming and J lost 4 bases, with 6 bases between them. Per the germline V gene, CDR1 is MGHRA and CDR2 is YSYEKL. This CDR3 is 14 amino acids long. CDR3 sequence: CASSQDPRTGELFF. The CDR3 region has the DNA TGCGCCAGCAGCCAAGATCCCCGCACCGGGGAGCTGTTTTTT.

This clone has more than one count but fewer than ten. The rearrangement joins TRBV28 to TRBJ1-1; 10 nucleotides align to TRBD1. Trimming removed 6 bases from V and 5 bases from J; junction bases left unmatched: 12. The CDR3 sequence is 16 residues long. CDR1 is MDHEN, CDR2 SYDVKM, per germline. The CDR3 reads CASRTIGQGDLTEAFF. The DNA for the CDR3 is TGTGCCAGCAGGACTATCGGACAGGGGGATTTGACTGAAGCTTTCTTT.

This rearrangement joins TRBV7-9 to TRBJ2-7; TRBD2 matches at 10 bases. The J segment lost 6 bases and the V segment lost 3 bases, leaving 8 bases of the junction unmatched. The germline V gene has CDR1 SEHNR and CDR2 FQNEAQ (reference sequence). The CDR3 contains 15 residues. Written as DNA, the CDR3 is TGTGCCAGCAGCTTCGATCCTAGCGGGAGCGCCGAGCAGTACTTC. Amino acid sequence: CASSFDPSGSAEQYF.

The chain has TRBV11-2 and TRBJ1-6, with TRBD1 identical over 9 bases. In germline, CDR1 is SGHAT, CDR2 FQNNGV. The J segment lost 9 bases and the V segment lost 3 bases, leaving 6 bases of the junction unmatched. The CDR3 has 15 amino acids. CDR3 bases: TGTGCCAGCAGCTTCGGACAGGGGCCGGGTTCACCCCTCCACTTT. It codes for CASSFGQGPGSPLHF. Complete variable domain (other parts from reference TRBV11-2 and TRBJ1-6): EAGVAQSPRYKIIEKRQSVAFWCNPISGHATLYWYQQILGQGPKLLIQFQNNGVVDDSQLPKDRFSAERLKGVDSTLKIQPAKLEDSAVYLCASSFGQGPGSPLHFGNGTRLTVT.

The chain couples TRBV5-1 to TRBJ2-7; 9 bases line up with TRBD1. CDR3 length: 15 residues. The germline V gene has CDR1 SGHRS and CDR2 YFSETQ. With 4 bases clipped from V and 3 bases from J, the junction kept 8 bases outside the gene matches. The CDR3 coding sequence is TGCGCCAGCAGCCACGGGACAGGGTTATACTACGAGCAGTACTTC. The encoded protein is CASSHGTGLYYEQYF.

The V call is TRBV2, the J call TRBJ1-3; TRBD1 agrees at 9 bases. V gave up 7 bases and J gave up 4 bases; unmatched junction bases: 5. The CDR3 runs 14 residues. Germline CDR1 reads SNHLY; CDR2 reads FYNNEI. In nucleotides, the CDR3 is TGTGCCAGCACATGGGACAGGGACGGAAACACCATATATTTT. Its translation is CASTWDRDGNTIYF.

The chain has TRBV30 and TRBJ1-3, with D uncertain. Germline values: CDR1 GTSNPN, CDR2 SVGIG (reference sequence). V dropped 1 base and J dropped 3 bases, with 7 bases sitting between them. The CDR3 covers 13 residues. DNA for the CDR3: TGTGCCTGGAGTGGAGGGAATGGAAACACCATATATTTT. Protein: CAWSGGNGNTIYF.

The genes are TRBV2 and TRBJ2-7; TRBD2 might be the D (6 bases). CDR3 length equals 15 residues. Germline CDR1 is SNHLY and CDR2 is FYNNEI. Trimming cost V 7 bases and J 3 bases, with 19 bases left between them. The CDR3 reads CASMGTLFLDYEQYF. The CDR3 DNA follows: TGTGCCAGCATGGGGACTCTCTTCTTAGACTACGAGCAGTACTTC.

This clone appeared a few times. The rearrangement links TRBV19 to TRBJ2-7; no definite D call. The CDR3 loop spans 16 amino acids. Deletions cut 10 bases from V and 3 bases from J, with 25 bases between. Germline CDR1 and CDR2: LNHDA and SQIVND (reference sequence). The CDR3 DNA reads TGTGCCACCCACCCAAACAGCCCTCTTATTTTCTACGAGCAGTACTTC. It translates to CATHPNSPLIFYEQYF.

Here the CDR3 DNA reads TGTGCCAGCAGCCCTATGGAAGCGGGACTATCAGAGACCCAGTACTTC. It translates to CASSPMEAGLSETQYF. The chain uses TRBV6-6 and TRBJ2-5; 7 bases match TRBD2. Germline V CDR1 and CDR2: MNHNY, SVGAGI (reference sequence). The V gene end was trimmed by 6 bases and the J gene end by 4 bases; junction bases not matched to a gene: 14. The CDR3 is 16 residues long.

The chain joins TRBV5-1 to TRBJ2-7; 9 positions match TRBD1. CDR1 and CDR2 from the germline V gene are SGHRS and YFSETQ. The CDR3 sequence is 12 residues long. The J segment lost 6 bases and the V segment lost 5 bases, leaving 3 bases of the junction unmatched. Here the CDR3 reads CASRTDRGEQYF. DNA of the CDR3: TGCGCCAGCAGAACGGACAGGGGCGAGCAGTACTTC.

The rearrangement uses TRBV28 and TRBJ2-1; 11 bases are shared with TRBD1. This CDR3 has 15 amino acids. Per germline, CDR1 MDHEN and CDR2 SYDVKM. V dropped 6 bases and J dropped 6; count of bases not matched to a gene: 7. DNA of the CDR3: TGTGCCAGCAGGATCGCCGGGACAGGGGGCAATGAGCAGTTCTTC. Protein sequence: CASRIAGTGGNEQFF. Using reference TRBV28 and TRBJ2-1 for the parts outside the CDR3, the full variable domain is DVKVTQSSRYLVKRTGEKVFLECVQDMDHENMFWYRQDPGLGLRLIYFSYDVKMKEKGDIPEGYSVSREKKERFSLILESASTNQTSMYLCASRIAGTGGNEQFFGPGTRLTVL.

The chain employs TRBV5-6 and TRBJ2-2; D is possibly TRBD2 (5 bases). With 3 bases removed from V and 4 bases from J, the gap between germline ends came to 10 bases. The CDR3 runs 14 residues. Per germline, CDR1 SGHDT and CDR2 YYEEEE. The CDR3 region is CASSSTAGTGELFF. As DNA, the CDR3 is TGTGCCAGCAGCTCGACCGCGGGCACCGGGGAGCTGTTTTTT.

This clone was found a few times. This rearrangement joins TRBV4-1 to TRBJ1-6; possibly TRBD1 for D (6 bases). CDR1 and CDR2 (germline): MGHRA, YSYEKL. The ends were cut back, 0 bases at V and 9 bases at J, with 18 bases in the middle. The CDR3 runs 17 residues. This CDR3 is CASSQDAGALYGSPLHF. The CDR3 DNA follows: TGCGCCAGCAGCCAAGACGCAGGGGCGTTGTATGGTTCACCCCTCCACTTT.

This clone was seen only once. The CDR3 spells CASSQGLGAPNEKLFF. CDR3 DNA sequence: TGTGCCAGCAGCCAAGGACTAGGGGCGCCTAATGAAAAACTGTTTTTT. The chain is built from TRBV7-6 and TRBJ1-4; perhaps TRBD1 as D (5 bases). This CDR3 region has 16 residues. Germline lookup yields CDR1 SGHVS and CDR2 FNYEAQ. With 5 bases removed from V and 3 bases from J, the gap between germline ends came to 16 bases. The complete variable domain, with remaining parts taken from reference TRBV7-6 and TRBJ1-4, reads GAGVSQSPRYKVTKRGQDVALRCDPISGHVSLYWYRQALGQGPEFLTYFNYEAQQDKSGLPNDRFSAERPEGSISTLTIQRTEQRDSAMYRCASSQGLGAPNEKLFFGSGTQLSVL.

The chain couples TRBV19 to TRBJ2-1, with 8 bases that match TRBD1. The CDR3 runs to 14 residues. Trimming removed 4 bases from V and 8 bases from J; junction bases left unmatched: 7. CDR1 is LNHDA and CDR2 is SQIVND in the germline V gene (reference sequence). The CDR3 sequence is CASSRQGANDEQFF. The CDR3 DNA is TGTGCCAGTAGTAGGCAGGGGGCTAACGATGAGCAGTTCTTC.

In DNA, the CDR3 is TGTGCCAGCAGTTTCTTGGACAGAGAGAACACTGAAGCTTTCTTT. Its protein product is CASSFLDRENTEAFF. V usage is TRBV28 and J usage is TRBJ1-1; D possibly corresponds to TRBD1 (6 bases). CDR3 length: 15 residues. The germline gives CDR1 MDHEN, CDR2 SYDVKM. Trimming pared 3 bases from V and 1 base from J, leaving 12 bases between.